Following are 3 T cell receptor beta chains from one sample sequenced in a study of T cells in women clearing cervical HPV infection. This table comes from immunoSEQ multiplex PCR, and its TCRdb copy is limited to in-frame clones, with some not included. This sample contains some 20,000 clones. The source material was blood buffy coat. The receptors shown here come from a woman between 18 and 75 years old with a cervical HPV16 infection that either progressed to CIN3+ or cleared (not recorded which).

Concerning this clone: The read ends 3 residues before the CDR3 terminus; that terminus is restored from the germline J gene. The chain has TRBV19 and TRBJ1-1, with D hard to call. The CDR3 length is 16 residues. Germline CDR1 is LNHDA and CDR2 is SQIVND (reference sequence). Trimming pared 10 bases from V and 5 bases from J, leaving 26 bases between. Incomplete CDR3 DNA: TGTGCCACTAAGCAAGGGTTACTAGATTGGGGAACTGAA. It encodes CATKQGLLDWGTE. In full, the CDR3 is CATKQGLLDWGTEAFF.

Concerning this clone itself: The CDR3 extends 3 residues past the end of the read, so its final part is completed from the germline J gene. The chain is built from TRBV20-1 and TRBJ1-2; D is uncertain. V lost 1 base and J lost 1, with 10 bases in between. This CDR3 spans 14 amino acids. Germline V gene lookup returns CDR1 DFQATT and CDR2 SNEGSKA (reference sequence). CDR3 region: CSARAVRVNYGYTF. CDR3 DNA (partial): TGCAGTGCTAGAGCCGTCAGAGTTAACTATGGC.

Comment on this clone: The sequence runs out 3 residues before the end of the CDR3; the remainder is reconstructed from the germline J gene. The chain joins TRBV6-1 to TRBJ2-6; possible D gene TRBD1, 6 bases. Trimming removed 3 bases at V and 4 bases at J, with 10 bases between. The CDR3 runs 15 residues. Looked up from germline, CDR1 is MNHNS and CDR2 is SASEGT. The part of the CDR3 DNA that was read is TGTGCCAGCAGTGATTCAGGGGACGGGGCCAACGTC. Translating gives CASSDSGDGANV. The entire CDR3 protein is CASSDSGDGANVLTF.